The TCR beta chain under discussion was sequenced for a study of T cell responses to AZD1222 COVID-19 vaccine. Whole-study results and caveats: Epitopes outside B.1.351 and B.1.1.7 mutated regions reportedly drew nearly half of spike TCRs.

Profiled with immunoSEQ multiplex PCR; TCRdb holds only in-frame clones, not every one. The table records some 160,000 clones, 80% to 95% of them present only once. A word on this clone: Its antigen is not identified.

J lost 5 bases, V lost 5 bases, and 11 bases had no gene match. There are 15 residues in the CDR3. CDR1 MDHEN and CDR2 SYDVKM come from the germline V gene. The J gene is TRBJ1-2, the V gene TRBV28; TRBD1 matches at 7 bases. Sequenced here: peripheral blood, sampled on day 0 of AZD1222 vaccination. The clonotype originates from an adult in good health. CDR3 nucleotides: TGTGCCAGCAGTCCTAACGCCGGGACAGCTTATGGCTACACCTTC. Protein product: CASSPNAGTAYGYTF.